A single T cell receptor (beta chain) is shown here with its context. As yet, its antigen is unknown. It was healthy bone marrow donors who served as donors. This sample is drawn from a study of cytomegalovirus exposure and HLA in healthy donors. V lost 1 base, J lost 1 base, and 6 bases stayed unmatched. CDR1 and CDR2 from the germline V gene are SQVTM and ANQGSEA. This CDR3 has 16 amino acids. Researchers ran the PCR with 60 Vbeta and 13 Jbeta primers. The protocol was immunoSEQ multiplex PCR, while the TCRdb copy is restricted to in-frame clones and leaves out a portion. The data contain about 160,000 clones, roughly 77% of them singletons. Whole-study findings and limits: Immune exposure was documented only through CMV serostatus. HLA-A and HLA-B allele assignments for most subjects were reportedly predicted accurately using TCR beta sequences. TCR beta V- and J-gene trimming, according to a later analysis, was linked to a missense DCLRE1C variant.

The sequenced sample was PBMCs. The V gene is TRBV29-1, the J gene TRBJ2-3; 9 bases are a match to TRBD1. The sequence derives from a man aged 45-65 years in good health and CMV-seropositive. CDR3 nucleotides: TGCAGCGTTGAAGGCGGACAGGGGCTGGGCACAGATACGCAGTATTTT. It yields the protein CSVEGGQGLGTDTQYF.